This entry lists 28 T cell receptor beta chains sequenced from one sample in a study of CXCR3-negative and CXCR3-positive naive CD8 T cells. For these receptors, no antigen is known. 5' RACE that incorporated UMI labels was used to prepare the TRB cDNA libraries. Using the 5' RACE reads, TCRdb records one entry per CDR3 protein without DNA. This sample's table reports some 120,000 distinct CDR3 sequences. Study-wide findings and caveats: Naive cells positive for CXCR3 carried more hydrophobic TRB CDR3s than CXCR3-negative ones.

Material: naive CXCR3+ CD8+ T cells from blood. Sample subset: CD45RO-CCR7+CD27+CD95- naive CD8+ T cells expressing CXCR3 (TNR3+). These receptors were collected from a human donor in good health. Some clones in this sample may be carry-over from other donors' samples.

The chain recombines TRBV6-2 or TRBV6-3 with TRBJ1-1. Germline V gives CDR1 MNHEY, CDR2 SVGEGT. This CDR3 contains 14 residues. This CDR3 reads CASSSRGTAGSTFF.

The chain employs TRBV3-1 and TRBJ2-5; TCRdb returns TRBD1, unconfirmable since there is no DNA. The germline CDR1 and CDR2 sequences are LGHDT and YNNKEL (reference sequence). The CDR3 has 17 residues. The CDR3 spells CASSQESLGRGRETQYF.

The V and J genes are TRBV29-1 and TRBJ1-2. This CDR3 region has 13 residues. The germline V gene encodes CDR1 SQVTM and CDR2 ANQGSEA. Here the CDR3 reads CSVEDTYSDGYTF.

This chain links TRBV7-9 with TRBJ1-1; absent DNA, TCRdb's TRBD1 call cannot be checked. The germline V gene encodes CDR1 SEHNR and CDR2 FQNEAQ (reference sequence). This CDR3 contains 15 residues. CDR3 loop: CASSLGALGDTEAFF.

The chain carries TRBV7-6 and TRBJ2-5; TCRdb outputs TRBD1, but without DNA this stays unchecked. CDR3 length equals 12 residues. In germline, CDR1 is SGHVS, CDR2 FNYEAQ. The CDR3 here is CASGGGRVFQYF.

The chain is built from TRBV6-2 or TRBV6-3 and TRBJ2-2. Germline CDR1 and CDR2: MNHEY and SVGEGT. The CDR3 has 15 residues. CDR3 protein: CASSYASGFTGELFF.

The J gene is TRBJ2-1, the V gene TRBV5-6; the TRBD2 assignment by TCRdb is unverifiable without DNA. Per the germline V gene, CDR1 is SGHDT and CDR2 is YYEEEE. The CDR3 has 16 residues. Here the CDR3 reads CASSRPGVSSYNEQFF.

The CDR3 is CASSQGGMVREKLFF. The chain recombines TRBV4-3 with TRBJ1-4; no DNA is available, so the TRBD1 call from TCRdb remains unchecked. The germline gives CDR1 LGHNA, CDR2 YSLEER. The CDR3 has 15 amino acids.

The rearrangement links TRBV28 to TRBJ2-4; TCRdb outputs TRBD1, but without DNA this stays unchecked. This CDR3 comprises 13 residues. Germline V lookup: CDR1 MDHEN, CDR2 SYDVKM. CDR3 region: CASSWGSKNIQYF.

The chain joins TRBV27 to TRBJ1-1; without DNA, the TCRdb call of TRBD1 cannot be checked. CDR3 length equals 15 residues. From germline, CDR1 is MNHEY and CDR2 SMNVEV (reference sequence). CDR3 sequence: CASSPATGGNTEAFF.

This chain uses TRBV5-6 with TRBJ2-1; the D call from TCRdb, TRBD2, cannot be confirmed without DNA. This CDR3 has 15 residues. Germline CDR1 and CDR2: SGHDT and YYEEEE. The CDR3 region is CASSLVGGVYNEQFF.

This chain connects TRBV7-9 to TRBJ2-7; TCRdb reports TRBD2, a call that lacks DNA to check it against. Per germline, CDR1 SEHNR and CDR2 FQNEAQ (reference sequence). CDR3 length equals 13 residues. Here the CDR3 reads CASSPLTSYEQYF.

This chain links TRBV5-6 with TRBJ1-2; the TRBD1 assignment by TCRdb is unverifiable without DNA. CDR3 length: 16 amino acids. Germline V CDR1 and CDR2: SGHDT, YYEEEE. The CDR3 region is CASSLTGYTSNYGYTF.

The chain joins TRBV5-6 to TRBJ2-5; the TCRdb call, TRBD1, lacks DNA for checking. The CDR3 runs to 14 residues. Per the germline V gene, CDR1 is SGHDT and CDR2 is YYEEEE. The CDR3 protein is CASSWGTEGETQYF. Full variable domain (missing parts from reference TRBV5-6 and TRBJ2-5): DAGVTQSPTHLIKTRGQQVTLRCSPKSGHDTVSWYQQALGQGPQFIFQYYEEEERQRGNFPDRFSGHQFPNYSSELNVNALLLGDSALYLCASSWGTEGETQYFGPGTRLLVL.

J is TRBJ1-2 and V is TRBV29-1; TCRdb names TRBD1, which stays unverified in the absence of DNA. The CDR3 is 11 amino acids. Germline CDR1 reads SQVTM; CDR2 reads ANQGSEA. The CDR3 sequence: CSHTGNYGYTF.

The chain is built from TRBV6-6 and TRBJ2-5; TCRdb's D call of TRBD2 is untestable without DNA. Per the germline V gene, CDR1 is MNHNY and CDR2 is SVGAGI (reference sequence). The CDR3 is made up of 15 amino acids. The CDR3 loop reads CAGASLAGGTETQYF.

The chain links TRBV30 to TRBJ1-1. Per germline, CDR1 GTSNPN and CDR2 SVGIG (reference sequence). CDR3 length equals 14 residues. CDR3 region: CAWNSAGGATEAFF.

V gene TRBV30 combines with J gene TRBJ2-7; TCRdb's D call, TRBD1, is unchecked because there is no DNA. Germline loops: CDR1 GTSNPN, CDR2 SVGIG (reference sequence). The CDR3 runs to 12 residues. The CDR3: CAWTQGGYEQYF.

The chain links TRBV5-1 to TRBJ2-1; the TRBD1 assignment by TCRdb is unverifiable without DNA. The CDR3 totals 15 residues. CDR1 and CDR2 (germline): SGHRS, YFSETQ. The chain's CDR3 is CASRAGTGGLNEQFF.

The V call is TRBV4-1, the J call TRBJ2-4; with no DNA, the TCRdb D assignment of TRBD2 cannot be verified. CDR3 length: 14 residues. Per germline, CDR1 MGHRA and CDR2 YSYEKL. CDR3 in amino acids: CASSQTGPRDIQYF.

The gene calls are TRBV7-6 and TRBJ1-1; the TCRdb D gene call, TRBD1, has no DNA to confirm it. Germline values: CDR1 SGHVS, CDR2 FNYEAQ. This CDR3 spans 15 amino acids. CDR3 loop: CASSLISQGNTEAFF.

The chain carries TRBV29-1 and TRBJ1-2; as DNA is missing, the TRBD1 call by TCRdb cannot be tested. Germline-derived CDR1 and CDR2 are SQVTM and ANQGSEA. This CDR3 has 11 amino acids. Here the CDR3 reads CSVRDVYGYTF.

The chain recombines TRBV29-1 with TRBJ2-3; TCRdb's D call of TRBD2 is untestable without DNA. The CDR3 is made up of 14 amino acids. Germline V gene sequence: CDR1 SQVTM, CDR2 ANQGSEA. CDR3 amino acids: CSARGALEADTQYF.

The chain uses TRBV7-6 and TRBJ2-7. Germline-derived CDR1 and CDR2 are SGHVS and FNYEAQ. This CDR3 is built from 14 residues. CDR3 amino acids: CASSSRDGDGEQYF.

The rearrangement joins TRBV9 to TRBJ2-7; TCRdb picks TRBD2, but there is no DNA to check that call. Germline V CDR1 and CDR2: SGDLS, YYNGEE. This CDR3 contains 15 residues. The CDR3: CASSPETSGIYEQYF.

The genes are TRBV3-1 and TRBJ1-1. The CDR3 covers 16 residues. Germline V gives CDR1 LGHDT, CDR2 YNNKEL (reference sequence). The CDR3: CASQLSGEGRNTEAFF.

The chain combines TRBV12-3 or TRBV12-4 with TRBJ1-5; without DNA, the TCRdb call of TRBD1 cannot be checked. This CDR3 is built from 12 residues. The CDR3 sequence is CASSDRARAQHF.

The rearrangement links TRBV5-1 to TRBJ1-1; checking the TCRdb D call of TRBD1 is not possible without DNA. Per germline, CDR1 SGHRS and CDR2 YFSETQ. The CDR3 has 16 residues. The CDR3 protein is CASSLRTALMNTEAFF.